The rows below give T cell receptor beta chains drawn from one sample of a study of cytomegalovirus exposure and HLA in healthy donors. The repertoire was sequenced with immunoSEQ multiplex PCR; TCRdb's copy has only in-frame clones and lacks some. The sample includes 170,000 or so clones, approximately 84% of them seen just once. The specimen was PBMCs. The receptors shown here come from a woman between 18 and 29 years old in good health and CMV-seropositive. Both conserved end residues are part of each CDR3. D genes are given only for firm matches. Only some rows state a clone size, as once, few, many or a class for expanded clones.

j_call: TRBJ2-2; d_call: NA; clone_size: NA; v_call: TRBV2; cdr3_aa: CASSVSIVSGELFF; cdr3_nt: TGTGCCAGCAGTGTTTCGATAGTTTCCGGGGAGCTGTTTTTT
j_call: TRBJ1-4; d_call: NA; clone_size: NA; v_call: TRBV4-3; cdr3_aa: CASSQEWGDVNEKLFF; cdr3_nt: TGCGCCAGCAGCCAAGAATGGGGGGACGTTAATGAAAAACTGTTTTTT
j_call: TRBJ1-5; d_call: TRBD1; clone_size: NA; v_call: TRBV7-8; cdr3_aa: CASSIGTGGNQPQHF; cdr3_nt: TGTGCCAGCAGCATCGGGACAGGGGGTAATCAGCCCCAGCATTTT
j_call: TRBJ2-6; d_call: TRBD1; clone_size: NA; v_call: TRBV11-3; cdr3_aa: CASSPGTGRFSGANVLTF; cdr3_nt: TGTGCCAGCAGCCCTGGGACAGGGAGGTTCTCTGGGGCCAACGTCCTGACTTTC
j_call: TRBJ1-2; d_call: TRBD1; clone_size: few; v_call: TRBV6-5; cdr3_aa: CASTPHSGQAYGYTF; cdr3_nt: TGTGCCAGCACCCCCCACTCCGGACAGGCCTATGGCTACACCTTC
j_call: TRBJ1-3; d_call: TRBD1; clone_size: NA; v_call: TRBV5-6; cdr3_aa: CASSWMDRPTHF; cdr3_nt: TGTGCCAGCAGCTGGATGGACAGGCCGACCCACTTT
j_call: TRBJ2-7; d_call: TRBD1; clone_size: NA; v_call: TRBV2; cdr3_aa: CAILHRDRGYEQYF; cdr3_nt: TGTGCCATATTACACCGGGACAGGGGTTACGAGCAGTACTTC
j_call: TRBJ2-3; d_call: TRBD2; clone_size: NA; v_call: TRBV10-3; cdr3_aa: CAIRNSGPKGDTQYF; cdr3_nt: TGTGCCATCAGGAATAGCGGGCCCAAAGGGGATACGCAGTATTTT
j_call: TRBJ1-5; d_call: NA; clone_size: NA; v_call: TRBV27; cdr3_aa: CASSFVVGGQPQHF; cdr3_nt: TGTGCCAGCAGTTTCGTGGTTGGAGGCCAGCCCCAGCATTTT
j_call: TRBJ2-2; d_call: TRBD2; clone_size: NA; v_call: TRBV5-4; cdr3_aa: CASSLGAGSNTGELFF; cdr3_nt: TGTGCCAGCAGCTTGGGAGCGGGATCTAACACCGGGGAGCTGTTTTTT
j_call: TRBJ2-3; d_call: TRBD2; clone_size: once; v_call: TRBV2; cdr3_aa: CASRWASGGGTDTQYF; cdr3_nt: TGTGCCAGCCGGTGGGCTAGCGGGGGGGGAACAGATACGCAGTATTTT
j_call: TRBJ2-7; d_call: NA; clone_size: NA; v_call: TRBV5-1; cdr3_aa: CASSTNGGHPYEQYF; cdr3_nt: TGCGCCAGCAGCACTAACGGGGGGCACCCCTACGAGCAGTACTTC
j_call: TRBJ1-1; d_call: TRBD1; clone_size: NA; v_call: TRBV5-4; cdr3_aa: CASSLEGATNTEAFF; cdr3_nt: TGTGCCAGCAGCTTGGAGGGGGCAACCAACACTGAAGCTTTCTTT
j_call: TRBJ1-1; d_call: NA; clone_size: NA; v_call: TRBV7-9; cdr3_aa: CASSLQGSTEAFF; cdr3_nt: TGTGCCAGCAGTTTACAGGGCTCGACTGAAGCTTTCTTT
j_call: TRBJ2-3; d_call: TRBD2; clone_size: NA; v_call: TRBV14; cdr3_aa: CASSQIAGGHTDTQYF; cdr3_nt: TGTGCCAGCAGCCAAATTGCGGGGGGGCACACAGATACGCAGTATTTT
j_call: TRBJ1-1; d_call: NA; clone_size: NA; v_call: TRBV19; cdr3_aa: CASSLNGDTEAFF; cdr3_nt: TGTGCCAGTAGCCTCAACGGGGACACTGAAGCTTTCTTT
j_call: TRBJ1-2; d_call: NA; clone_size: NA; v_call: TRBV4-1; cdr3_aa: CASSDPAGKKSNGYTF; cdr3_nt: TGCGCCAGCAGCGACCCCGCCGGGAAAAAGTCCAACGGCTACACCTTC
j_call: TRBJ1-1; d_call: NA; clone_size: NA; v_call: TRBV19; cdr3_aa: CASGTTENTEAFF; cdr3_nt: TGTGCCAGTGGAACAACAGAGAACACTGAAGCTTTCTTT
j_call: TRBJ1-1; d_call: NA; clone_size: NA; v_call: TRBV6-5; cdr3_aa: CASSYSGDMNTEAFF; cdr3_nt: TGTGCCAGCAGTTACTCAGGGGACATGAACACTGAAGCTTTCTTT
j_call: TRBJ1-1; d_call: TRBD1; clone_size: once; v_call: TRBV25-1; cdr3_aa: CASRTPETGLATEAFF; cdr3_nt: TGTGCCAGCAGAACTCCTGAGACAGGGCTTGCCACTGAAGCTTTCTTT
j_call: TRBJ1-6; d_call: NA; clone_size: NA; v_call: TRBV12-1; cdr3_aa: CASSTCRRRGHISDNSPLHF; cdr3_nt: TGTGCCAGCAGCACTTGCCGGCGGAGGGGGCATATCTCGGATAATTCACCCCTCCACTTT
j_call: TRBJ2-2; d_call: NA; clone_size: NA; v_call: TRBV23-1; cdr3_aa: CASSQSGDKLTGELFF; cdr3_nt: TGCGCCAGCAGTCAATCGGGCGACAAGCTCACCGGGGAGCTGTTTTTT
j_call: TRBJ1-3; d_call: NA; clone_size: NA; v_call: TRBV7-3; cdr3_aa: CASSSTPEGNTIYF; cdr3_nt: TGTGCCAGCAGCTCAACCCCCGAGGGAAACACCATATATTTT
j_call: TRBJ1-3; d_call: TRBD1; clone_size: NA; v_call: TRBV11-2; cdr3_aa: CASSLPGTGFTIYF; cdr3_nt: TGTGCCAGCAGCTTACCCGGGACAGGGTTCACCATATATTTT
j_call: TRBJ2-7; d_call: TRBD2; clone_size: few; v_call: TRBV4-3; cdr3_aa: CASSQTPSGGAHEQYF; cdr3_nt: TGCGCCAGCAGCCAAACTCCCAGCGGGGGGGCCCACGAGCAGTACTTC